This T cell receptor (beta chain) was found in a study of T cells in localized non-small cell lung cancer. Study-wide results and limits: For the top 100 tumor clones, a median about 57 also appeared in adjacent lung. Uninvolved neighboring lung showed the greatest T cell clonality, exceeding tumor. Higher blood T cell density went with longer overall survival.

This clone has only a few counts. Its specificity is unknown. TCRdb's table, derived via immunoSEQ multiplex PCR, lists solely in-frame clones and lacks some. The sample contains 2,000 to 2,500 clones, more than 20% of which appear only once. Germline V gene lookup returns CDR1 SGHVS and CDR2 FQNEAQ. This CDR3 has 13 residues. V was clipped by 0 bases and J by 6 bases, with 9 bases between them. The receptor's source is a woman aged 35 to 69 with stage II squamous cell lung carcinoma. This sequence joins TRBV7-8 and TRBJ2-7, with D uncertain. The sample in question was lung tumor tissue, obtained before any cancer treatment. CDR3 sequence: CASSLAVVGEQYF. The CDR3 DNA reads as TGTGCCAGCAGCTTAGCGGTTGTTGGCGAGCAGTACTTC. The complete variable domain, with remaining parts taken from reference TRBV7-8 and TRBJ2-7, reads GAGVSQSPRYKVAKRGQDVALRCDPISGHVSLFWYQQALGQGPEFLTYFQNEAQLDKSGLPSDRFFAERPEGSVSTLKIQRTQQEDSAVYLCASSLAVVGEQYFGPGTRLTVT.